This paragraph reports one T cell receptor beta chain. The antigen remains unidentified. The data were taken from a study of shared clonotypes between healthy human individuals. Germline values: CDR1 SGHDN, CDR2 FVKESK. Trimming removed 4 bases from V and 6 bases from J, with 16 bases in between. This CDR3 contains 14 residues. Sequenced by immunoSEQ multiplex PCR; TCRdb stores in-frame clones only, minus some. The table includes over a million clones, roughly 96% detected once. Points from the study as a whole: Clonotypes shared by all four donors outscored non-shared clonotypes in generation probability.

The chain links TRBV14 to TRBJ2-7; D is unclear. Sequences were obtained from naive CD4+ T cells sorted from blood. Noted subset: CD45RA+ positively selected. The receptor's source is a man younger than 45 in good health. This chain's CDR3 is CASSPRYPSSEQYF. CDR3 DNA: TGTGCCAGCAGCCCGCGGTACCCTTCAAGCGAGCAGTACTTC.